This T cell receptor beta chain originates from a study of response to subunit inactivated influenza vaccine. TCRdb passed the RT-PCR reads through MiXCR, listing each CDR3 protein once. The profile shows more than 450,000 distinct CDR3 sequences, approximately 10% of them singletons. The CDR3 covers 13 residues. Germline-derived CDR1 and CDR2 are SEHNR and FQNEAQ (reference sequence). The V segment lost 8 bases and the J segment 7 bases; nucleotides outside the gene matches: 5. These data also formed part of another study, on T cells expressing NK-cell markers. As that report states: Scientists made TCR beta cDNA using 5'RACE template switching with UMIs. Source material for TCR beta repertoires consisted of sorted CD3+CD56+NKG2C+, CD3+CD56+NKG2C- and CD3+CD56-NKG2C+ T cells. About 1.0-8% of CD8+ T cells in more than 5 donors belonged to dominant NKG2C+ clonotypes.

This sequence joins TRBV7-9 and TRBJ2-1; 10 bases fit TRBD2. The source material was PBMCs from blood, sampled on the day of vaccination. The clonotype originates from a middle-aged man who received an inactivated influenza vaccine. The CDR3 DNA is TGTGCCAGCTGTCTAGCGGGAGAAAATGAGCAGTTCTTC. This encodes CASCLAGENEQFF. The full variable domain, with the rest looked up from reference TRBV7-9 and TRBJ2-1, is DTGVSQNPRHKITKRGQNVTFRCDPISEHNRLYWYRQTLGQGPEFLTYFQNEAQLEKSRLLSDRFSAERPKGSFSTLEIQRTEQGDSAMYLCASCLAGENEQFFGPGTRLTVL.